This is a list of T cell receptor beta chains from one sample in a study of T cell repertoires in cytomegalovirus infection. MiXCR, applied by TCRdb to the reads, yields one record per CDR3 protein. In the table there are roughly 760,000 distinct CDR3 sequences, 35% of which are singletons. Source material: PBMCs. The origin of the receptors is a human donor in good health (CMV status not recorded). Some clones in this sample may be carry-over from other donors' samples. The conserved cysteine and the conserved F or W are not part of the CDR3 here. Size is omitted from some rows. Given values are once, few, many or a class for expanded clones.

cdr3_aa	v_call	j_call	clone_size
SARDGTSGNTGELF	TRBV20-1	TRBJ2-2	-
SSSPTLGNPYGYT	TRBV7-9	TRBJ1-2	-
ASGGDQGSYQPQH	TRBV19	TRBJ1-5	-
ASSDRGGNQPQH	TRBV2	TRBJ1-5	-
ASSFYGYSNQPQH	TRBV27	TRBJ1-5	-
ASSYGGKTEAF	TRBV12-3/TRBV12-4	TRBJ1-1	-
ASSGQTYEQY	TRBV6-5	TRBJ2-7	few
SSSLAEPSTDTQY	TRBV5-4	TRBJ2-3	-
ASSLDNLRSYGYT	TRBV2	TRBJ1-2	-
ASSQEAVGNTQY	TRBV14	TRBJ2-3	-
ASCEEGAYEQY	TRBV28	TRBJ2-7	few
ASSLWGAGVEF	TRBV7-2	TRBJ2-1	few
ASSGQGTGYT	TRBV2	TRBJ1-2	-
ASSEAGGDEKLF	TRBV6-1	TRBJ1-4	-
SARAGGSYGYT	TRBV20-1	TRBJ1-2	once
ASTELAAYSYEQY	TRBV28	TRBJ2-7	-
SASTGVTGYT	TRBV20-1	TRBJ1-2	few
ASSSSGIGHTEQY	TRBV28	TRBJ2-7	-
SVEERASYEQY	TRBV29-1	TRBJ2-7	-
ASSESQGAVNKNIQY	TRBV6-1	TRBJ2-4	-
SANSDRGNQPQH	TRBV20-1	TRBJ1-5	-
ASSFRLRTPRSTDTQY	TRBV19	TRBJ2-3	many
ASSMGQSYNSPLH	TRBV7-8	TRBJ1-6	-
AISPGNTIY	TRBV10-3	TRBJ1-3	few
ASSTLGTSGGGPRF	TRBV19	TRBJ2-1	-
ASSSSKSGTEAF	TRBV7-6	TRBJ1-1	few
ASSLYDIPATNEKLF	TRBV7-6	TRBJ1-4	many
ASSLSNYNEQF	TRBV27	TRBJ2-1	-
ASSLATGVGRLSTDTQY	TRBV11-2	TRBJ2-3	many
SVATGTGSYGYT	TRBV29-1	TRBJ1-2	-
ASSQQRGNYGYT	TRBV6-1	TRBJ1-2	few
ASSLAQLNEQF	TRBV7-9	TRBJ2-1	few
ASAMGPSGQY	TRBV12-3/TRBV12-4	TRBJ2-7	-
ASSLEVAGNTIY	TRBV7-6	TRBJ1-3	many
ASTVGNYGYT	TRBV5-8	TRBJ1-2	-
ASSLEPAGGKY	TRBV5-3	TRBJ2-7	-
ASTTALASYEQY	TRBV7-9	TRBJ2-7	-
ASSFSSGEKLF	TRBV12-3/TRBV12-4	TRBJ1-4	-
ASSPIAGGYYEQY	TRBV27	TRBJ2-7	few
ASSLVEGRGELF	TRBV7-9	TRBJ2-2	few
ASSFLLAGGNNEQF	TRBV19	TRBJ2-1	-
ASRWVGSYNEQF	TRBV5-3	TRBJ2-1	-
ASSYRDGAREQY	TRBV6-5	TRBJ2-7	-
ASSLRVGEQY	TRBV7-2	TRBJ2-7	many
ASSQGDKSDTQY	TRBV14	TRBJ2-3	-
ASSLPGRDRSGANVLT	TRBV12-3/TRBV12-4	TRBJ2-6	-
ASSAVGGPQPQH	TRBV19	TRBJ1-5	-
SASANQPQH	TRBV20-1	TRBJ1-5	-
SVMASGMSKIRRTEAF	TRBV29-1	TRBJ1-1	-
SASRRGSYNEQF	TRBV20-1	TRBJ2-1	few
ASSLLLSSTDTQY	TRBV27	TRBJ2-3	few
ASSENGADYGYT	TRBV2	TRBJ1-2	once
ASSPGPGRAGNTIY	TRBV7-2	TRBJ1-3	-
ASSRGPSVEGRYEQY	TRBV5-1	TRBJ2-7	few
ATSDPAGGLETQY	TRBV24-1	TRBJ2-5	few
ASGFSQGTNTEAF	TRBV7-8	TRBJ1-1	-
ASSLTDSTGELF	TRBV7-3	TRBJ2-2	few
ASSLTPMNTEAF	TRBV28	TRBJ1-1	-
ASSLRGFNEKLF	TRBV7-2	TRBJ1-4	-